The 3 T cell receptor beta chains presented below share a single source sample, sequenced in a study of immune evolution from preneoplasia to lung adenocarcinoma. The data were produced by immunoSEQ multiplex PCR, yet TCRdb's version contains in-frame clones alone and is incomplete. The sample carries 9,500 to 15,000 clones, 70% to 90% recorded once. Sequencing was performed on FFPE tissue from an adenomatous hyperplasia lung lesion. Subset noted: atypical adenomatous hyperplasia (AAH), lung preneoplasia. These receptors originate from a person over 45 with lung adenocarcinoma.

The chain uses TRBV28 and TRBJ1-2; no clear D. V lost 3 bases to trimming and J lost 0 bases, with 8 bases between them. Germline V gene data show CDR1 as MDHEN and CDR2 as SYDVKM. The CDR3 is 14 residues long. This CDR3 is CASSFPRANYGYTF. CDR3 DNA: TGTGCCAGCAGTTTCCCGAGGGCTAACTATGGCTACACCTTC.

CDR3 in amino acids: CASSLGWYLVDSYNEQFF. As DNA, the CDR3 is TGTGCCAGCAGCTTAGGATGGTATCTGGTCGACTCCTACAATGAGCAGTTCTTC. The chain couples TRBV7-9 to TRBJ2-1; unclear D gene. The CDR3 loop spans 18 amino acids. The germline CDR1 and CDR2 sequences are SEHNR and FQNEAQ (reference sequence). V gave up 1 base and J gave up 0 bases, with 16 bases separating them.

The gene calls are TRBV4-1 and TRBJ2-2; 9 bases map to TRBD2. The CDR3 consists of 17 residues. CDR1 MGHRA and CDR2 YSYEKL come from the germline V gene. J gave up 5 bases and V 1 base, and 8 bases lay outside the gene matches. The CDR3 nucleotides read TGCGCCAGCAGCCAAGGAAGTAGCGGGAGAATTACCGGGGAGCTGTTTTTT. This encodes CASSQGSSGRITGELFF.